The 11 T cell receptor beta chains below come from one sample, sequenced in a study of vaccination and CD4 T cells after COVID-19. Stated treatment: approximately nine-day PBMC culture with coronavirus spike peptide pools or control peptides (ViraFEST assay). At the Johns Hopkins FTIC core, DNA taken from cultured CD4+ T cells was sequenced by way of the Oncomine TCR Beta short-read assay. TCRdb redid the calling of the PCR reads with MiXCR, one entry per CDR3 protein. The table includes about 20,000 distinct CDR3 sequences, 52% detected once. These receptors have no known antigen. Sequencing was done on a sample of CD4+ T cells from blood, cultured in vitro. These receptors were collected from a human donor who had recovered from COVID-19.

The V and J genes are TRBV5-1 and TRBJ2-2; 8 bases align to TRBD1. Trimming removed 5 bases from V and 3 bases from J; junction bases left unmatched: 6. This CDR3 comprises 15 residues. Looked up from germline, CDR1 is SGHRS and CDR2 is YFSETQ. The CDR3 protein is CASRAGTGDTGELFF. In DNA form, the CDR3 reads TGCGCCAGCAGGGCCGGGACAGGAGACACCGGGGAGCTGTTTTTT.

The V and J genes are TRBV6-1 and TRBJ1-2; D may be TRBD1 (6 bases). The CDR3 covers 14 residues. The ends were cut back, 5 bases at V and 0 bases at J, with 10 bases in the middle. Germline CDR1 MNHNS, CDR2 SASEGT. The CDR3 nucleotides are TGTGCCAGCAGTCGGACAGCTACTAACTATGGCTACACCTTC. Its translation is CASSRTATNYGYTF.

The CDR3 nucleotides are TGCAGTGCTAGAACCCCGGGAGCCCTTTCTGGCAATGAGCAGTTCTTC. Translated, it gives CSARTPGALSGNEQFF. V gene TRBV20-1 combines with J gene TRBJ2-1, with a tentative D call TRBD2 (6 bases). The CDR3 runs to 16 residues. Germline-derived CDR1 and CDR2 are DFQATT and SNEGSKA (reference sequence). V dropped 2 bases and J dropped 6 bases, with 20 bases sitting between them.

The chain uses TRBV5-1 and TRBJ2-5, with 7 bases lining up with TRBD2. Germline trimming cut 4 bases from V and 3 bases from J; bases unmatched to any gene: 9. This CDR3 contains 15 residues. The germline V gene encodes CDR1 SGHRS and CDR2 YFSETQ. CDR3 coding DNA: TGCGCCAGCAGCCTCACCTTAGCGGGCGAAGAGACCCAGTACTTC. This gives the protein CASSLTLAGEETQYF.

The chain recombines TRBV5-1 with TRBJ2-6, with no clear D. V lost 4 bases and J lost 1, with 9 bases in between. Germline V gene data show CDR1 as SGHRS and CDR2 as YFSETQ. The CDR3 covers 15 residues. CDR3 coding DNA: TGCGCCAGCAGCCCCGTCTTATCTGGGGCCAACGTCCTGACTTTC. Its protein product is CASSPVLSGANVLTF.

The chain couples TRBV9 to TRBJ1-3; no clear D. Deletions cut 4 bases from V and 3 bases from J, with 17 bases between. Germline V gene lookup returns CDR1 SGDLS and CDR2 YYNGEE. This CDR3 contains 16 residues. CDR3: CASSPQSGGYGNTIYF. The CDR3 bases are TGTGCCAGCAGCCCCCAGAGTGGAGGGTATGGAAACACCATATATTTT. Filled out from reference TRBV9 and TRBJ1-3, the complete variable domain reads DSGVTQTPKHLITATGQRVTLRCSPRSGDLSVYWYQQSLDQGLQFLIQYYNGEERAKGNILERFSAQQFPDLHSELNLSSLELGDSALYFCASSPQSGGYGNTIYFGEGSWLTVV.

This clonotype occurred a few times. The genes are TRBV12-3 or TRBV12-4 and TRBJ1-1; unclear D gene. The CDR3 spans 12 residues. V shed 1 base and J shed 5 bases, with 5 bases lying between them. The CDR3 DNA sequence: TGTGCCAGCAGTTTAGTTCGGACTGAAGCTTTCTTT. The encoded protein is CASSLVRTEAFF.

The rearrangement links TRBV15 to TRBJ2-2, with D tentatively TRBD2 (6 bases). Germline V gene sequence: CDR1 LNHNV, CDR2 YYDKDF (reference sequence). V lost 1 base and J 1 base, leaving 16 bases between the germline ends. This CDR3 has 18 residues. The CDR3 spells CATSRVRERNMNTGELFF. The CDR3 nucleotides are TGTGCCACCAGCAGAGTACGGGAGAGGAATATGAACACCGGGGAGCTGTTTTTT.

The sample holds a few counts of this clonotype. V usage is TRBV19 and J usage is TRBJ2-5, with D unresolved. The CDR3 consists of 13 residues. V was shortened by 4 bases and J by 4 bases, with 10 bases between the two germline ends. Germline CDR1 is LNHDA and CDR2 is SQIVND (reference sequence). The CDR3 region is CASSSTVAETQYF. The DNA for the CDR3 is TGTGCCAGTAGTAGTACAGTTGCAGAGACCCAGTACTTC.

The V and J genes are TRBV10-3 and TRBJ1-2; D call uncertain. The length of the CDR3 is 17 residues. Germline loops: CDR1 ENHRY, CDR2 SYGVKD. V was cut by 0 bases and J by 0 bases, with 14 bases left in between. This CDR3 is CAISESSPGASNYGYTF. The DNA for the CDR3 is TGTGCCATCAGTGAGTCGAGTCCGGGAGCTTCTAACTATGGCTACACCTTC.

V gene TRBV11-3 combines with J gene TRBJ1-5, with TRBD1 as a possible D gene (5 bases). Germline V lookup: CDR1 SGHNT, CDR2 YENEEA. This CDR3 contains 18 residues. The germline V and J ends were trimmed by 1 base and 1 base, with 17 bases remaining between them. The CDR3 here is CASSLGLGQGQSNQPQHF. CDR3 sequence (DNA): TGTGCCAGCAGCTTAGGTCTTGGCCAGGGCCAAAGCAATCAGCCCCAGCATTTT.